This TCR beta chain was profiled in a study of T cells in Graves' hyperthyroidism and ophthalmopathy. Germline V gene lookup returns CDR1 DFQATT and CDR2 SNEGSKA (reference sequence). The ends lost 7 bases at V and 7 bases at J; junction bases unmatched: 11. The CDR3 consists of 13 residues. In its sample, this clonotype was seen many times. Researchers barred patients who had uncontrolled infection, other autoimmune disease, pregnancy or lactation. Amplification of TCR beta CDR3 regions was performed using RNA transcripts as template. HTBI primers were used for first-round RT-PCR of the TCR CDR3. TCRdb reprocessed the multiplex PCR reads via MiXCR and lists one record per CDR3 protein. The sample lists 220,000 or so distinct CDR3 sequences, roughly 15% occurring once.

The TCR originated in a young woman with Graves' ophthalmopathy. The sequenced sample was blood. V gene TRBV20-1 combines with J gene TRBJ1-2; TRBD1 matches at 8 bases. The CDR3 loop reads CSVSQGAPLGYTF. CDR3 sequence (DNA): TGCAGTGTTTCCCAGGGGGCCCCACTTGGCTACACCTTC.